These 9 T cell receptor delta chains originate from one sample sequenced in a study of γδ T cells in repeated Plasmodium falciparum infection. TCRdb fed the multiplex PCR reads to CATT. The sample holds around 50,000 delta-chain clones, roughly 1.9% seen once. Flow sorting of PBMC yielded separate Vgamma9/Vdelta2+ and Vdelta2-negative gammadelta T cell populations for bulk repertoire analysis. The sequencing input was gamma-delta T cells from blood. These receptors were obtained from a pool of human donors (malaria-infected and uninfected, not separated).

About this clone itself: This likely traces to a read error, being one base from a far larger clone. The sample has other DNA sequences that encode this CDR3 too. The chain links TRDV1 to TRDJ1; D is possibly TRDD3 (8 bases). The J gene is not listed in TCRdb, so it was assigned here from a DNA match to germline. V was shortened by 1 base and J by 1 base, with 31 bases between the two germline ends. The CDR3 is 22 amino acids. Germline V CDR1 and CDR2: TSWWSYY, QGS. The CDR3 loop is CALGEPVLPAYWGLSCTDKLIF. The CDR3 DNA is TGTGCTCTTGGGGAACCGGTCCTTCCTGCCTACTGGGGGTTGAGTTGCACCGATAAACTCATCTTT.

Note on this clone: TCRdb's listed protein matches a much larger clone and diverges from this DNA's translation at residue 17, likely through a read error; the protein shown comes from the DNA. The CDR3, as DNA: TGTGCCTTTACCTACCCCTCCTACTGGGGGATAGCATCCTTGTACACCGCTAAACTCATCTTT. Translated: CAFTYPSYWGIASLYTAKLIF. The rearrangement links TRDV3 to TRDJ1, with 11 bases identical to TRDD3. Germline loops: CDR1 TVYSNPD, CDR2 GDNSRS (reference sequence). The CDR3 is 21 residues long.

Of note for this clone: This sequence is one base from a far larger clone and is likely a read error. The sample contains more than one DNA sequence encoding this CDR3. The chain combines TRDV3 with TRDJ1; the match to TRDD3 covers 11 bases. Because TCRdb records no J gene, it was assigned here through a match of the DNA to germline. This CDR3 comprises 21 residues. V gave up 3 bases and J gave up 2 bases; unmatched junction bases: 26. The germline V gene has CDR1 TVYSNPD and CDR2 GDNSRS (reference sequence). The CDR3 here is CAFPRGLPRNWGIVATDKLIF. The CDR3 DNA is TGTGCCTTCCCTCGGGGCCTTCCCCGAAACTGGGGGATAGTAGCGACCGATAAACTCATCTTT.

Comments on this clone: TCRdb lists the protein of a much larger clone for this DNA, which differs at residue 15, so this is likely a read error; the protein given here is translated from the DNA itself. The V call is TRDV1, the J call TRDJ2; D is possibly TRDD3 (8 bases). The J gene was not available in TCRdb and was assigned here by matching the DNA to germline segments. Germline CDR1 TSWWSYY, CDR2 QGS. The CDR3 loop spans 23 amino acids. CDR3 amino acids: CALGAMAFLHFTGGLALTAQLFF. In DNA, the CDR3 is TGTGCCCTTGGGGCGATGGCCTTCCTCCATTTCACTGGGGGTCTCGCTTTGACAGCACAACTCTTCTTT.

In its sample, this clone was seen a few times. This DNA's translation and the protein TCRdb lists, from a much larger clone, do not match at residue 25, likely due to a read error; the protein shown is translated from the DNA. V and J are TRDV1 and TRDJ1, with D perhaps matching TRDD2 or TRDD3 (5 bases each). No J gene was available from TCRdb, and it was assigned here by a germline match of the DNA. From germline, CDR1 is TSWWSYY and CDR2 QGS. Trimming removed 2 bases at V and 0 bases at J, with 67 bases between. The CDR3 extends over 34 amino acids. CDR3 in amino acids: CALGEVHPSYTSTGTLRSPDTLAYRKPYTDKLIF. In DNA form, the CDR3 reads TGTGCTCTTGGGGAAGTTCACCCATCCTATACGTCAACGGGGACTTTGAGATCCCCCGACACCCTTGCGTACCGGAAACCTTACACCGATAAACTCATCTTT.

This clone was recorded many times. One base separates it from a far larger clone, so it is likely a read error. The sample has other DNA sequences that encode this CDR3 too. This chain links TRDV1 with TRDJ1, with 11 positions matching TRDD3. Matching the DNA to germline supplied the J gene, which TCRdb does not give. This CDR3 contains 23 residues. The germline V gene has CDR1 TSWWSYY and CDR2 QGS. The CDR3: CALGSTWAAPFLFGGYDTDKLIF. Written as DNA, the CDR3 is TGTGCCCTTGGGTCAACTTGGGCGGCTCCCTTCCTGTTTGGGGGATACGACACCGATAAACTCATCTTT.

As regards this clone: TCRdb attributes to this sequence the protein of a much larger clone, which differs from the DNA translation at residue 14; a read error is likely, and the protein displayed is translated from the DNA. The gene calls are TRDV2 and TRDJ1; D gene unclear. TCRdb does not report a J gene; here it was assigned by matching the DNA to germline references. There are 17 residues in the CDR3. Germline V gene sequence: CDR1 GEAIGNYY, CDR2 EKD. The CDR3 spells CACSLSGFTGGADELIF. The CDR3 region has the DNA TGTGCCTGTTCCTTGTCTGGCTTCACCGGCGGGGCCGATGAACTCATCTTT.

A word on this clone: It differs at one base from a far larger clone, so likely a read error. Other DNA sequences in this specimen translate into the identical CDR3. V usage is TRDV1 and J usage is TRDJ1; 8 nucleotides align to TRDD3. The J gene, absent from TCRdb, was called here by matching the DNA to germline. CDR1 is TSWWSYY and CDR2 is QGS in the germline V gene. The CDR3 extends over 22 amino acids. CDR3 coding DNA: TGTGCCCTTGGGGAACGCGCTCCTACTTTTGGGGGATGGCCCAGGTACACCGATAAACTCATCTTT. This gives the protein CALGERAPTFGGWPRYTDKLIF.

At least ten counts were recorded for this clone. This sequence is one base from a far larger clone and is likely a read error. Other nucleotide sequences in the sample specify the same CDR3. The V gene is TRDV1, the J gene TRDJ1, with TRDD3 identical over 12 bases. The J gene is absent in TCRdb and was assigned here via DNA matching to germline. J gave up 0 bases and V 6 bases, and 20 bases lay outside the gene matches. The CDR3 spans 21 residues. The germline CDR1 and CDR2 sequences are TSWWSYY and QGS. The CDR3 region is CALGVARGWGIRILYTDKLIF. Written as DNA, the CDR3 is TGTGCTCTTGGAGTTGCCAGGGGCTGGGGGATACGAATCCTATACACCGATAAACTCATCTTT.